Given below is one T cell receptor beta chain in context. V shed 5 bases, J shed 7 bases, and the junction held 8 bases outside the gene matches. The germline V gene encodes CDR1 MNHNY and CDR2 SVGAGI (reference sequence). The CDR3 length is 15 residues. This sample stems from a study of blood T cell repertoires in COVID-19. At the level of the study: Samples of COVID-19 (acute and convalescent) were obtained from the United States, Italy and Spain. From T cells, B-cell-depleted T cells, or PBMCs came the material, which was cDNA or gDNA.

Original handling: The assay estimated nucleated cells by amplifying reference gene primers. Using immunoSEQ multiplex PCR, the repertoire was profiled, and TCRdb retains in-frame clones only, with some absent. For V, J and clone size, that table is used; D and trimming come from the DNA. The table has hundreds of thousands of clones, roughly nine tenths seen once. The Seattle site enrolled patients during active infection and followed them longitudinally. Sequenced sample: peripheral blood. This chain links TRBV6-6 with TRBJ1-5; 10 bases match TRBD1. The TCR comes from a woman aged 45 to 65 with COVID-19, enrolled during active disease. This chain's CDR3 is CASSDGQGGRQPQHF. The CDR3 DNA reads as TGTGCCAGCAGTGACGGACAGGGGGGACGGCAGCCCCAGCATTTT.